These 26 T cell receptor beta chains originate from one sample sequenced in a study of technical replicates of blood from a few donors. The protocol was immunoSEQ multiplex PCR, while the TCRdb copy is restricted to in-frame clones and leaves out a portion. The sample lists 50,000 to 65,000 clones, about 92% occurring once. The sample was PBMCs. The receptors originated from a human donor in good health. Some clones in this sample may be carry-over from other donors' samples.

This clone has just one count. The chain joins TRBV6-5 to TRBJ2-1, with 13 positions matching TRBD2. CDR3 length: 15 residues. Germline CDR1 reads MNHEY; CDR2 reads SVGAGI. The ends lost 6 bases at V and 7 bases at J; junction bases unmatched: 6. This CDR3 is CASSRTSGRGNEQFF. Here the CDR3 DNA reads TGTGCCAGCAGCCGTACTAGCGGGAGGGGTAATGAGCAGTTCTTC.

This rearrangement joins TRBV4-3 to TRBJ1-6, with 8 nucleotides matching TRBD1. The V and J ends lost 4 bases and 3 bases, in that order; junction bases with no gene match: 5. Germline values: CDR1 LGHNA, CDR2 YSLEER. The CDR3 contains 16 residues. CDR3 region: CASSRQGQVYNSPLHF. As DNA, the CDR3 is TGCGCCAGCAGCCGCCAGGGACAGGTCTATAATTCACCCCTCCACTTT.

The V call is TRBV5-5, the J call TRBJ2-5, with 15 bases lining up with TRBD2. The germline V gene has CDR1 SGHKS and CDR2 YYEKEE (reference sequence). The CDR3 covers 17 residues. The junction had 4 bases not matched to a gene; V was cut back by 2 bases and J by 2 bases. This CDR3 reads CASSLGGTSGGQETQYF. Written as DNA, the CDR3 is TGTGCCAGCAGCTTAGGGGGGACTAGCGGGGGGCAAGAGACCCAGTACTTC. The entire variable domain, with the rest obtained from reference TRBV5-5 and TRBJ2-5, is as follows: DAGVTQSPTHLIKTRGQQVTLRCSPISGHKSVSWYQQVLGQGPQFIFQYYEKEERGRGNFPDRFSARQFPNYSSELNVNALLLGDSALYLCASSLGGTSGGQETQYFGPGTRLLVL.

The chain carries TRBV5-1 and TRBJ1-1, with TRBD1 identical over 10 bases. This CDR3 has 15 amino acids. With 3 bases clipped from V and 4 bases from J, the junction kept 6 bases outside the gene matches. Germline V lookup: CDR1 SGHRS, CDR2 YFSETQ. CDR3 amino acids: CASSSGQGRSTEAFF. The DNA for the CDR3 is TGCGCCAGCAGCTCGGGACAGGGGAGGAGCACTGAAGCTTTCTTT.

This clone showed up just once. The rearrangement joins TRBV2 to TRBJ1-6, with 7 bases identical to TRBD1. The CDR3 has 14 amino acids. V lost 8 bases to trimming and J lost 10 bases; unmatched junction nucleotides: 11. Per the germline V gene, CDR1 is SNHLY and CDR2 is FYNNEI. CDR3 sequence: CASVGQAFESPLHF. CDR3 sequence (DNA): TGTGCCAGCGTCGGACAGGCTTTTGAGTCACCCCTCCACTTT.

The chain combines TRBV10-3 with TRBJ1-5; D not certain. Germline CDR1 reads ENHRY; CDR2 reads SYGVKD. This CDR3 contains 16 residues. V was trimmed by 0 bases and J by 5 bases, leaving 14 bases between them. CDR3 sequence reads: CAISESELTIDQPQHF. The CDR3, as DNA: TGTGCCATCAGTGAGTCGGAGTTGACGATTGATCAGCCCCAGCATTTT.

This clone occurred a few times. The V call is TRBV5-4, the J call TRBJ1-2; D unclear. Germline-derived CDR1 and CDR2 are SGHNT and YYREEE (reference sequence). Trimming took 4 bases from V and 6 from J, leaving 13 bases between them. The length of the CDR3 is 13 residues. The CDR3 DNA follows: TGTGCCAGCAGCCGGGCGGGAGGTAATGGCTACACCTTC. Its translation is CASSRAGGNGYTF.

This CDR3 reads CASSLSLNQPQHF. The CDR3 nucleotides are TGTGCCAGCAGCTTGAGCCTGAATCAGCCCCAGCATTTT. This chain uses TRBV5-5 with TRBJ1-5; D gene uncertain. Per germline, CDR1 SGHKS and CDR2 YYEKEE (reference sequence). This CDR3 comprises 13 residues. V lost 1 base to trimming and J lost 4 bases, with 6 bases between them.

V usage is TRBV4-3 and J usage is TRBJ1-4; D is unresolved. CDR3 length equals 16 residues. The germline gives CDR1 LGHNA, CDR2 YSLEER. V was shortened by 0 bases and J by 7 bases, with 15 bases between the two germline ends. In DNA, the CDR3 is TGCGCCAGCAGCCAAGATGCGGCGGGCGAGGGTGAAAAACTGTTTTTT. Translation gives CASSQDAAGEGEKLFF.

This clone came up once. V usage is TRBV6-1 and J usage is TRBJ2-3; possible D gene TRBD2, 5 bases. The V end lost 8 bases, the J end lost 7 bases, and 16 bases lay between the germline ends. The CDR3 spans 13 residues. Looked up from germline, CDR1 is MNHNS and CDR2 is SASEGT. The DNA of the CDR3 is TGTGCCAGCCGGGGTTTCCCTCTTTATACGCAGTATTTT. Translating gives CASRGFPLYTQYF.

In DNA form, the CDR3 reads TGTGCCAGCAGCCATAAGGGGGCGGACTATGGCTACACCTTC. Its translation: CASSHKGADYGYTF. The gene calls are TRBV5-4 and TRBJ1-2, with 7 nucleotides matching TRBD1. The V segment lost 4 bases and the J segment 3 bases; nucleotides outside the gene matches: 6. This CDR3 has 14 residues. Per germline, CDR1 SGHNT and CDR2 YYREEE (reference sequence). Using reference TRBV5-4 and TRBJ1-2 for the parts outside the CDR3, the full variable domain is ETGVTQSPTHLIKTRGQQVTLRCSSQSGHNTVSWYQQALGQGPQFIFQYYREEENGRGNFPPRFSGLQFPNYSSELNVNALELDDSALYLCASSHKGADYGYTFGSGTRLTVV.

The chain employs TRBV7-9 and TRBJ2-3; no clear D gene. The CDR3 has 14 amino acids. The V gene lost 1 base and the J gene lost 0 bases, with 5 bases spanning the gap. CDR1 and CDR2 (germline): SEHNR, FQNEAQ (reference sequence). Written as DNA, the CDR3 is TGTGCCAGCAGCTTAGGAACAAGCACAGATACGCAGTATTTT. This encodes CASSLGTSTDTQYF. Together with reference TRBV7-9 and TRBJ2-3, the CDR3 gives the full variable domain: DTGVSQNPRHKITKRGQNVTFRCDPISEHNRLYWYRQTLGQGPEFLTYFQNEAQLEKSRLLSDRFSAERPKGSFSTLEIQRTEQGDSAMYLCASSLGTSTDTQYFGPGTRLTVL.

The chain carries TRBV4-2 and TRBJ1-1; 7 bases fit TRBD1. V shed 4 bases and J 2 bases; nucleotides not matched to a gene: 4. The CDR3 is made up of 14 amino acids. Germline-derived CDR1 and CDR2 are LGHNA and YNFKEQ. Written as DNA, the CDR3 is TGTGCCAGCAGCCCGCAGGGGGTCAACACTGAAGCTTTCTTT. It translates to CASSPQGVNTEAFF.

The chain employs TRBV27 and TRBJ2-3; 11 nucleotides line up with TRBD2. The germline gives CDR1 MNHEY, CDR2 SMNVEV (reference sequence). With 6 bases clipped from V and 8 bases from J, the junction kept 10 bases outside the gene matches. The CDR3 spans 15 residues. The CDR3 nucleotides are TGTGCCAGCAGAACCGGGACTAGCGGCCTGGGTACGCAGTATTTT. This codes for CASRTGTSGLGTQYF.

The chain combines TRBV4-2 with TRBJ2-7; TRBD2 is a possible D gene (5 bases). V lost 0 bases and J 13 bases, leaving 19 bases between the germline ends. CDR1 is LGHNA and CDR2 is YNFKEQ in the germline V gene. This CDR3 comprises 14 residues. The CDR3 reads CASSQDLTGSQIYF. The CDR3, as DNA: TGTGCCAGCAGCCAAGATCTGACGGGATCCCAGATCTACTTC.

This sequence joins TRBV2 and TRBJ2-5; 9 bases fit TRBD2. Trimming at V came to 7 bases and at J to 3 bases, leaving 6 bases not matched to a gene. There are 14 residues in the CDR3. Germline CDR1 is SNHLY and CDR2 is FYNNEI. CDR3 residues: CASKSRGGKETQYF. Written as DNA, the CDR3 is TGTGCCAGCAAATCGCGGGGGGGGAAAGAGACCCAGTACTTC.

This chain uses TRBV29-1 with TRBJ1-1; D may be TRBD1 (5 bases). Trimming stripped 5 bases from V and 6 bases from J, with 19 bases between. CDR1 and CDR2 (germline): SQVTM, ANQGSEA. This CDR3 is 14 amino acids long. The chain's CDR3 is CSVFSTLGGAEAFF. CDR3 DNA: TGCAGCGTTTTCTCCACCCTGGGGGGGGCTGAAGCTTTCTTT.

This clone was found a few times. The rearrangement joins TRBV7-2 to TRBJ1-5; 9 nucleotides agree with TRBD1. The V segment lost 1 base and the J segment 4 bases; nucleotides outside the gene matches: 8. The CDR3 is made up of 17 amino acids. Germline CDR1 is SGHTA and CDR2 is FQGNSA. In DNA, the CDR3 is TGTGCCAGCAGCTTAGGACGGCCGGGACAGGGTAATCAGCCCCAGCATTTT. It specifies CASSLGRPGQGNQPQHF. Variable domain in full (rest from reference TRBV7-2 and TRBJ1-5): GAGVSQSPSNKVTEKGKDVELRCDPISGHTALYWYRQSLGQGLEFLIYFQGNSAPDKSGLPSDRFSAERTGGSVSTLTIQRTQQEDSAVYLCASSLGRPGQGNQPQHFGDGTRLSIL.

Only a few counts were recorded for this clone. CDR3 protein: CASRDYEQFF. DNA for the CDR3: TGTGCCAGTAGGGACTACGAGCAGTTCTTC. The chain joins TRBV19 to TRBJ2-1, with a tentative D call TRBD2 (6 bases). The germline CDR1 and CDR2 sequences are LNHDA and SQIVND (reference sequence). V lost 6 bases and J lost 10, with 7 bases in between. This CDR3 contains 10 residues.

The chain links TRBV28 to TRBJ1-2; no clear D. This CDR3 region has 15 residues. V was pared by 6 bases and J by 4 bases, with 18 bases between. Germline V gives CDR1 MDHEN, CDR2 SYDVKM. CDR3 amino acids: CASRPTGSYSYGYTF. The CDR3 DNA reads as TGTGCCAGCAGACCAACCGGGTCCTATTCCTATGGCTACACCTTC.

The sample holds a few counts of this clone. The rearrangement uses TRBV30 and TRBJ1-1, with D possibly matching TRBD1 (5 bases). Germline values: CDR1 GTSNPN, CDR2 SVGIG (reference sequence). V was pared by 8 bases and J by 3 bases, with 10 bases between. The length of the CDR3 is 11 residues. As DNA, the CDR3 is TGTGCCCGCGGGGGTGACACTGAAGCTTTCTTT. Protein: CARGGDTEAFF.

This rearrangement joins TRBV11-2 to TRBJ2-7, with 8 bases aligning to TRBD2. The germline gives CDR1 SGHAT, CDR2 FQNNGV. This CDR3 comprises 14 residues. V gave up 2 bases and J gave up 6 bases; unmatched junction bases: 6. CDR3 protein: CASSLQHGRGEQYF. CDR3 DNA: TGTGCCAGCAGCTTACAACACGGGAGGGGCGAGCAGTACTTC.

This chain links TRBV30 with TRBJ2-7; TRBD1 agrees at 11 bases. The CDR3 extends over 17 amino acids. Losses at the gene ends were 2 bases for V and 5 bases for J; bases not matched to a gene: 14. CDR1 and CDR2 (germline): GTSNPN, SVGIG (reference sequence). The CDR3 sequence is CAWSSRVGGQGANEQYF. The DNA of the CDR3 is TGTGCCTGGAGTTCACGGGTAGGCGGACAGGGGGCCAACGAGCAGTACTTC. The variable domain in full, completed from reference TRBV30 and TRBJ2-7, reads SQTIHQWPATLVQPVGSPLSLECTVEGTSNPNLYWYRQAAGRGLQLLFYSVGIGQISSEVPQNLSASRPQDRQFILSSKKLLLSDSGFYLCAWSSRVGGQGANEQYFGPGTRLTVT.

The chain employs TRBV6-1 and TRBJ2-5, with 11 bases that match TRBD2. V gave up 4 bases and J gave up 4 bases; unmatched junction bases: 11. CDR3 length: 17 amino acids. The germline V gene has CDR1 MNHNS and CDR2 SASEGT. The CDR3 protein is CASSAGISGRAVETQYF. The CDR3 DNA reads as TGTGCCAGCAGTGCCGGTATTAGCGGGAGGGCCGTAGAGACCCAGTACTTC.

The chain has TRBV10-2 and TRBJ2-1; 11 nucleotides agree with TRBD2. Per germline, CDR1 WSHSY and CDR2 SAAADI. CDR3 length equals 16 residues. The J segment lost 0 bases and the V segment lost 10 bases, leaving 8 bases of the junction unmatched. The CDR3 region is CATSGTSGYSYNEQFF. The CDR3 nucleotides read TGCGCCACCTCCGGGACTAGCGGTTACTCCTACAATGAGCAGTTCTTC.

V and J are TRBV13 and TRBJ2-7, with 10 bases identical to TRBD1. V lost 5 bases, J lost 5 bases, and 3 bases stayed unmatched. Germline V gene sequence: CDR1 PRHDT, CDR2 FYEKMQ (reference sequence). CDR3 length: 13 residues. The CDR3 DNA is TGTGCCAGCAGCGCCGGGACAGGGGACGAGCAGTACTTC. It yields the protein CASSAGTGDEQYF. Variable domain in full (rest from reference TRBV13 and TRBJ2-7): AAGVIQSPRHLIKEKRETATLKCYPIPRHDTVYWYQQGPGQDPQFLISFYEKMQSDKGSIPDRFSAQQFSDYHSELNMSSLELGDSALYFCASSAGTGDEQYFGPGTRLTVT.